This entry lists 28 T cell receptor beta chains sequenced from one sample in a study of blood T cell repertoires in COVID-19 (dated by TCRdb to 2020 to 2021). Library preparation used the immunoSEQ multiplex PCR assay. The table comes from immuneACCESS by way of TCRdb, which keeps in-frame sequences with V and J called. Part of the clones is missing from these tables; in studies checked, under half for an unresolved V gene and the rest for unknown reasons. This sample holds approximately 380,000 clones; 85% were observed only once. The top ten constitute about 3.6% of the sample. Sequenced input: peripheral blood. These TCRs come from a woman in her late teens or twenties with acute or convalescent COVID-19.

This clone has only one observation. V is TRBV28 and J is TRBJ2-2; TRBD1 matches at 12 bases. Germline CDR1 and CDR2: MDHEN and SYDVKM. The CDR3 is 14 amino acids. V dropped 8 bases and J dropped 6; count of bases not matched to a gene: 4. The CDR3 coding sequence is TGTGCCAGCGAGGGGACAGGGGGCGCCGGGGAGCTGTTTTTT. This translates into CASEGTGGAGELFF.

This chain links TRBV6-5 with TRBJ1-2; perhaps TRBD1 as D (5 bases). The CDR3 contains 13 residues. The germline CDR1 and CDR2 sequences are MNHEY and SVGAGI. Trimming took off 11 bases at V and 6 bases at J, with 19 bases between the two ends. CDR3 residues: CAGIVWGEDGYTF. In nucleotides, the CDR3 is TGTGCCGGAATCGTTTGGGGGGAAGATGGCTACACCTTC.

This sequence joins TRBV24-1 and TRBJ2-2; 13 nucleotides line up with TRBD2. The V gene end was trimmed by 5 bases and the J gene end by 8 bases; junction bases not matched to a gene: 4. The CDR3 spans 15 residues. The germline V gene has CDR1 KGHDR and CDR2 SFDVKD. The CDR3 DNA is TGTGCCACCAGTGCACTAGCGGGAGGGTCTGGGGAGCTGTTTTTT. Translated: CATSALAGGSGELFF.

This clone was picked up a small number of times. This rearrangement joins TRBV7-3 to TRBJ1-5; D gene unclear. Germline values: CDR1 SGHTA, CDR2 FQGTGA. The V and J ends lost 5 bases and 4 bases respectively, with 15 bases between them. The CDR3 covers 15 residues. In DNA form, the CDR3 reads TGTGCCAGCAGCATAAGGGTTTGCGGAAATCAGCCCCAGCATTTT. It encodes CASSIRVCGNQPQHF.

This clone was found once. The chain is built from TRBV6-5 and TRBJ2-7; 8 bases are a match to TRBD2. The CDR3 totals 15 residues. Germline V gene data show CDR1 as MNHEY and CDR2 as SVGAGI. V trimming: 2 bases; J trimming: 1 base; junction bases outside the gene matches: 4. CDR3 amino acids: CASSYRAGGSYEQYF. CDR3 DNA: TGTGCCAGCAGTTACCGGGCGGGGGGTTCCTACGAGCAGTACTTC.

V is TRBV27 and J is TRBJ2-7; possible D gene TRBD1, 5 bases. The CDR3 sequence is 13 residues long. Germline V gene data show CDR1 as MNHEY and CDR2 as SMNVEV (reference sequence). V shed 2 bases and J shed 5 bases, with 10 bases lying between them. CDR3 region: CASSLQGGHEQYF. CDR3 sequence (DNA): TGTGCCAGCAGTTTACAGGGCGGCCACGAGCAGTACTTC.

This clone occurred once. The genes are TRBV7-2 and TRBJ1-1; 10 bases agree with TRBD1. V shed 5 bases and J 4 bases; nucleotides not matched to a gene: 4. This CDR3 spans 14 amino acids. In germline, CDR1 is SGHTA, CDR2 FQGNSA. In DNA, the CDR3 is TGTGCCAGCAGCGTTTGGGACAGGGGCACTGAAGCTTTCTTT. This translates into CASSVWDRGTEAFF.

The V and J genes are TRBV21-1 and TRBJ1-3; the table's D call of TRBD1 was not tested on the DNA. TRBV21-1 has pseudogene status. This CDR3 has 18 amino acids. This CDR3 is CASSKVGLDRGAGNTIYF. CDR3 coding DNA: TGTGCCAGCAGCAAAGTCGGATTAGACAGGGGAGCTGGAAACACCATATATTTT.

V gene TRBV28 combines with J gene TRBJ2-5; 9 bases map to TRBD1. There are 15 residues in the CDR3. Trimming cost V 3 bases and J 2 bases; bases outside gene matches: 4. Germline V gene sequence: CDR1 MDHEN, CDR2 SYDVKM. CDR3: CASSFGTGNQETQYF. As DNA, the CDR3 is TGTGCCAGCAGTTTCGGGACAGGGAATCAAGAGACCCAGTACTTC. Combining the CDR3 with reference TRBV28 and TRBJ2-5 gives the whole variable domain DVKVTQSSRYLVKRTGEKVFLECVQDMDHENMFWYRQDPGLGLRLIYFSYDVKMKEKGDIPEGYSVSREKKERFSLILESASTNQTSMYLCASSFGTGNQETQYFGPGTRLLVL.

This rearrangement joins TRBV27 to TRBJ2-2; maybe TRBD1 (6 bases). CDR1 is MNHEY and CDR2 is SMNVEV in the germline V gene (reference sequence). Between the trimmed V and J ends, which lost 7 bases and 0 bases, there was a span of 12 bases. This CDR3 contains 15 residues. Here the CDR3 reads CASNTGQTNTGELFF. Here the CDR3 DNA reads TGTGCCAGCAATACAGGGCAGACGAACACCGGGGAGCTGTTTTTT.

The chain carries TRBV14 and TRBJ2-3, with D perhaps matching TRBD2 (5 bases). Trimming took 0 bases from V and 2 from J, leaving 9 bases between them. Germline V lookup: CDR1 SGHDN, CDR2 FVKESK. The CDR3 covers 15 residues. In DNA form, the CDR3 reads TGTGCCAGCAGCCAAGATCCGGGATTCACAGATACGCAGTATTTT. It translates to CASSQDPGFTDTQYF.

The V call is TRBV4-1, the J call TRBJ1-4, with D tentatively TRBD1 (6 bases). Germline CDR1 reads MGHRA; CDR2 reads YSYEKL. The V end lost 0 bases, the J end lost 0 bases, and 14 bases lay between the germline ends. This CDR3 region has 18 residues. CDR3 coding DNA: TGCGCCAGCAGCCAAGATCGCGGACAGTCGGCAACTAATGAAAAACTGTTTTTT. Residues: CASSQDRGQSATNEKLFF.

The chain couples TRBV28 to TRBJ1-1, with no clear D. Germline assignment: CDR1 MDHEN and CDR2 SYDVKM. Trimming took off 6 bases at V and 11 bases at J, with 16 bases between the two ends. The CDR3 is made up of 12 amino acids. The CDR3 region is CASSRMGLRAFF. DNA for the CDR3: TGTGCCAGCAGCCGAATGGGCCTAAGGGCTTTCTTT.

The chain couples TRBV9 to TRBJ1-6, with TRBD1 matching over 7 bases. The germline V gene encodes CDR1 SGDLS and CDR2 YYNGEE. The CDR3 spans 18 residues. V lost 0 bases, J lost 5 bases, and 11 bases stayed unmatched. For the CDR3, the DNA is TGTGCCAGCAGCGTAGGTGGACTCGAGACAGGGAATAATTCACCCCTCCACTTT. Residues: CASSVGGLETGNNSPLHF.

The CDR3 loop reads CATGQPGRSTEAFF. The CDR3, as DNA: TGTGCCACCGGACAGCCAGGTCGCAGCACTGAAGCTTTCTTT. The chain is built from TRBV10-3 and TRBJ1-1, with D perhaps matching TRBD1 (6 bases). Trimming pared 10 bases from V and 4 bases from J, leaving 19 bases between. Germline V CDR1 and CDR2: ENHRY, SYGVKD. The CDR3 spans 14 residues.

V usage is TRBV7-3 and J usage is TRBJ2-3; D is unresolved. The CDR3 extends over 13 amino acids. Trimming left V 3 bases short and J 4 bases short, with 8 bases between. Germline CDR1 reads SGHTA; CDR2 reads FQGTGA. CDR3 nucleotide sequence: TGTGCCAGCAGCTTCTCCGGAGCAGATACGCAGTATTTT. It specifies CASSFSGADTQYF.

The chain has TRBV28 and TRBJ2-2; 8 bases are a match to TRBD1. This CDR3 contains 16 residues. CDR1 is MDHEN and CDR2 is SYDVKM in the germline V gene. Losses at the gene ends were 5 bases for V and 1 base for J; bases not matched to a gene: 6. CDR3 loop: CASSPFGQGNTGELFF. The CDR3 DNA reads TGTGCCAGCAGTCCCTTCGGACAGGGGAACACCGGGGAGCTGTTTTTT.

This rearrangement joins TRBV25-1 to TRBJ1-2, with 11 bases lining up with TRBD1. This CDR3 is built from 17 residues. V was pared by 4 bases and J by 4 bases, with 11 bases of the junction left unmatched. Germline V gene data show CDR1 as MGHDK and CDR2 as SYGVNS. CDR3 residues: CASSASGGTGGGYGYTF. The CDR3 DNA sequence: TGTGCCAGCAGTGCCAGCGGAGGGACAGGGGGAGGCTATGGCTACACCTTC.

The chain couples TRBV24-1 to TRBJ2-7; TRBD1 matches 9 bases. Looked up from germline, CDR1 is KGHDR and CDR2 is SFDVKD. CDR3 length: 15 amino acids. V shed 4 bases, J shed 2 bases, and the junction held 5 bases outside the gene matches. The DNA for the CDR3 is TGTGCCACCAGTGACTCGGACAGGGGACCCTACGAGCAGTACTTC. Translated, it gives CATSDSDRGPYEQYF.

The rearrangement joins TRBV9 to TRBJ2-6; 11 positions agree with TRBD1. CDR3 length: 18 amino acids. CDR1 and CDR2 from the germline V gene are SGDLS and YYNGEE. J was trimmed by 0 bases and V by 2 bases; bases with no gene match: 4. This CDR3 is CASSVRTGGLSGANVLTF. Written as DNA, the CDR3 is TGTGCCAGCAGCGTGCGGACAGGGGGCCTCTCTGGGGCCAACGTCCTGACTTTC.

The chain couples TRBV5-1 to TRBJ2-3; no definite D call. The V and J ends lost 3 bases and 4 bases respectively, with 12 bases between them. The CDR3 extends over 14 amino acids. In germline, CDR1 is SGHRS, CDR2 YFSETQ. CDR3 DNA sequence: TGCGCCAGCAGCTCTCAGTTATTTCCAGATACGCAGTATTTT. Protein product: CASSSQLFPDTQYF.

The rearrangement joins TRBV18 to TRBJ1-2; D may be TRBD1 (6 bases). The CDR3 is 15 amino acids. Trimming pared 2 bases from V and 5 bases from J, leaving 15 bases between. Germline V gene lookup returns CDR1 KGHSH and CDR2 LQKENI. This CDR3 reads CASSPDRSSMYGYTF. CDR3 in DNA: TGTGCCAGCTCACCAGACAGGTCCAGTATGTATGGCTACACCTTC.

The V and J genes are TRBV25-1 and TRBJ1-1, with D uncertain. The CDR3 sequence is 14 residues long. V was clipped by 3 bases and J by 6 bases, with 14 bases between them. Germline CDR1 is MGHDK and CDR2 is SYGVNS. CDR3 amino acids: CASSDQVSRAEAFF. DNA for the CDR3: TGTGCCAGCAGTGACCAAGTTTCTCGCGCTGAAGCTTTCTTT. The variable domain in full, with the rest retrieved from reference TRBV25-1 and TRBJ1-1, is EADIYQTPRYLVIGTGKKITLECSQTMGHDKMYWYQQDPGMELHLIHYSYGVNSTEKGDLSSESTVSRIRTEHFPLTLESARPSHTSQYLCASSDQVSRAEAFFGQGTRLTVV.

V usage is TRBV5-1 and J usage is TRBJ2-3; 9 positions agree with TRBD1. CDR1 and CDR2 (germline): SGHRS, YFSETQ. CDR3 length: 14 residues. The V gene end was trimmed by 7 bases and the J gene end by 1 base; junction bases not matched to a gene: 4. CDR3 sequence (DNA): TGCGCCAGCCGAAGGGACAGGGGCACAGATACGCAGTATTTT. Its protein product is CASRRDRGTDTQYF.

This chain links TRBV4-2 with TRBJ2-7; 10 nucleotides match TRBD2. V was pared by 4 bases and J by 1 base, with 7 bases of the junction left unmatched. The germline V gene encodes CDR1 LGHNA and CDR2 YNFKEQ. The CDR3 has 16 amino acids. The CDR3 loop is CASSPEGTSASYEQYF. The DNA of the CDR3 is TGTGCCAGCAGCCCAGAAGGGACTAGCGCTTCCTACGAGCAGTACTTC.

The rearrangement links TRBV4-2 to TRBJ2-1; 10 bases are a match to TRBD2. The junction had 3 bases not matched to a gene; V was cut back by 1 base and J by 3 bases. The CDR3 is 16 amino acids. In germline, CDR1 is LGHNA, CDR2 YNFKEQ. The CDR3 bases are TGTGCCAGCAGCCAAGGTCTAGCGGGGGTCTACAATGAGCAGTTCTTC. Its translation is CASSQGLAGVYNEQFF.

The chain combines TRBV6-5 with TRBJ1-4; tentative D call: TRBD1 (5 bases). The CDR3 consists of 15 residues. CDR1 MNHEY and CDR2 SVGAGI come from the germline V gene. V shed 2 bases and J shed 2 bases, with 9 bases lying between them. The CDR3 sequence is CASSYGGTTNEKLFF. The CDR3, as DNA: TGTGCCAGCAGTTACGGAGGGACGACTAATGAAAAACTGTTTTTT.

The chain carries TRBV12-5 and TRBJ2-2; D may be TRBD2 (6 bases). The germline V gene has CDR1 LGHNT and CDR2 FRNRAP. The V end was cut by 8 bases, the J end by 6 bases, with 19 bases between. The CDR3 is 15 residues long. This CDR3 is CASSPGVGGAGELFF. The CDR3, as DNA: TGTGCTAGTAGTCCGGGGGTCGGTGGGGCCGGGGAGCTGTTTTTT. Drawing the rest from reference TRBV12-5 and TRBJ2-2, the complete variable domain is DARVTQTPRHKVTEMGQEVTMRCQPILGHNTVFWYRQTMMQGLELLAYFRNRAPLDDSGMPKDRFSAEMPDATLATLKIQPSEPRDSAVYFCASSPGVGGAGELFFGEGSRLTVL.